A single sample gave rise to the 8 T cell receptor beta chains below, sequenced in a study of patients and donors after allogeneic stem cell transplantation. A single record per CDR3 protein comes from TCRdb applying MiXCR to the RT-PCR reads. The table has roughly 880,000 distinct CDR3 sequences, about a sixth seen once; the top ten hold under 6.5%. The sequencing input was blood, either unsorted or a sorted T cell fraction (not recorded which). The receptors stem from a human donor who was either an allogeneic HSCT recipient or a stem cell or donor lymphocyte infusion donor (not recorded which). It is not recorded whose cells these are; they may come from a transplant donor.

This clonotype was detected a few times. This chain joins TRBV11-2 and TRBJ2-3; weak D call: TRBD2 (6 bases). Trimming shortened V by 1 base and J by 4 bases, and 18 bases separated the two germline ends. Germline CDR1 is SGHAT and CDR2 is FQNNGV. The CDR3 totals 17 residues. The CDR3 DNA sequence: TGTGCCAGCAGCTTAGCGAAACCGGGACTGAACCCAGATACGCAGTATTTT. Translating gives CASSLAKPGLNPDTQYF.

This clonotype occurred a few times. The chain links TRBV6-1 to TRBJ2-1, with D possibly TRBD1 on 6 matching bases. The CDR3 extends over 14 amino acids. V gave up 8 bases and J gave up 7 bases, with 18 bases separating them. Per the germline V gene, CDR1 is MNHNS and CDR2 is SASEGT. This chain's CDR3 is CASRPGHLANEQFF. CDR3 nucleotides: TGTGCCAGCCGACCGGGACATTTAGCTAATGAGCAGTTCTTC.

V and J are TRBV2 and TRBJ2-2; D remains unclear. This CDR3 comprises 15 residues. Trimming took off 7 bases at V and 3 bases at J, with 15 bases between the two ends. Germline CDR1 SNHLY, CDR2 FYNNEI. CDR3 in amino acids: CASKLGNHDTGELFF. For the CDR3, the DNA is TGTGCCAGCAAGTTAGGGAACCATGACACCGGGGAGCTGTTTTTT.

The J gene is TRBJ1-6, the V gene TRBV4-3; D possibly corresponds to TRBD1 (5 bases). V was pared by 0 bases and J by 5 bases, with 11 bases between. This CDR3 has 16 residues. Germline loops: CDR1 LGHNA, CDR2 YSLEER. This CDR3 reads CASSQDREVDNSPLHF. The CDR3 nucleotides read TGCGCCAGCAGCCAAGACAGGGAGGTTGATAATTCACCCCTCCACTTT.

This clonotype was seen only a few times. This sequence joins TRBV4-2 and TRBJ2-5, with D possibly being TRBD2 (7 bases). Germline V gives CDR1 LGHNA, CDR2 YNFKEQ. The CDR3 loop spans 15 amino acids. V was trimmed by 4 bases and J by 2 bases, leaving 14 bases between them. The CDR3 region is CASSLTGREQETQYF. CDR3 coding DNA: TGTGCCAGCAGCCTTACAGGGAGGGAGCAAGAGACCCAGTACTTC.

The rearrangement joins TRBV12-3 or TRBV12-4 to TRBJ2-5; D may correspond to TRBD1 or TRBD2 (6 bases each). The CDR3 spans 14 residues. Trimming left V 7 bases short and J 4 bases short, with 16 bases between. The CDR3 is CASTSGRGVETQYF. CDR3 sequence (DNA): TGTGCCAGCACCTCCGGTAGGGGGGTAGAGACCCAGTACTTC.

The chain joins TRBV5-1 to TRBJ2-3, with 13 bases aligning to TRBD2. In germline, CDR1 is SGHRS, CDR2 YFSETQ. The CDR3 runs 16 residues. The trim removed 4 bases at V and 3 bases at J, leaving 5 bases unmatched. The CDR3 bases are TGCGCCAGCAGCCCGAAGACTAGCGGGAGGACAGATACGCAGTATTTT. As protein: CASSPKTSGRTDTQYF.

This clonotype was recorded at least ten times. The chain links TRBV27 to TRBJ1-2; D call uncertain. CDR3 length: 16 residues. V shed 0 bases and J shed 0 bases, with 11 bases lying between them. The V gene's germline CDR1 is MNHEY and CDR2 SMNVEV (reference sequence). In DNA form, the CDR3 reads TGTGCCAGCAGTTTATCGAAGCGGAGACCTAACTATGGCTACACCTTC. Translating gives CASSLSKRRPNYGYTF.